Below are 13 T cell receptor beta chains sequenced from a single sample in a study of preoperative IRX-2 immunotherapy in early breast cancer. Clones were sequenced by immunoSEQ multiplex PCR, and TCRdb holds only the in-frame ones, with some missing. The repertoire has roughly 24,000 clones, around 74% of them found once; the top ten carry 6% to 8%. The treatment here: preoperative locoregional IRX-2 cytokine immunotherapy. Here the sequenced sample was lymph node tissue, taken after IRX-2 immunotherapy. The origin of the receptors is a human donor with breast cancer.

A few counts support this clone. CDR3 in amino acids: CASSQVGEGQPQHF. In DNA form, the CDR3 reads TGCGCCAGCAGCCAAGTCGGGGAGGGTCAGCCCCAGCATTTT. The chain joins TRBV4-1 to TRBJ1-5; D is unclear. In germline, CDR1 is MGHRA, CDR2 YSYEKL. Trimming pared 1 base from V and 6 bases from J, leaving 10 bases between. This CDR3 region has 14 residues.

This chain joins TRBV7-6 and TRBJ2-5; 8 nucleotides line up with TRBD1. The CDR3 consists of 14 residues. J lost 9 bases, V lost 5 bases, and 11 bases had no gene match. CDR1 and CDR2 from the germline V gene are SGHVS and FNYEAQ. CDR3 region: CASSRGQARGAQYF. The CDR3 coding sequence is TGTGCCAGCAGCCGGGGACAGGCCCGTGGGGCCCAGTACTTC.

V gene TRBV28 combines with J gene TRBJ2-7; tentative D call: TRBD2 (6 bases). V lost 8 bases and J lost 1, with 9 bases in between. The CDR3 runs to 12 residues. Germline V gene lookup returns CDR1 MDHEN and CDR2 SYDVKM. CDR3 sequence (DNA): TGTGCCAGCCACGGGGGATCCTACGAGCAGTACTTC. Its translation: CASHGGSYEQYF.

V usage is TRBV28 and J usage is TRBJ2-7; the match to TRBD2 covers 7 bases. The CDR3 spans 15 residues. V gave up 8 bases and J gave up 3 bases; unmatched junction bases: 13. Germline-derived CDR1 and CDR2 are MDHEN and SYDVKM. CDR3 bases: TGTGCCAGCCGCTCCTCTAGCGGAACCCTCTACGAGCAGTACTTC. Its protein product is CASRSSSGTLYEQYF.

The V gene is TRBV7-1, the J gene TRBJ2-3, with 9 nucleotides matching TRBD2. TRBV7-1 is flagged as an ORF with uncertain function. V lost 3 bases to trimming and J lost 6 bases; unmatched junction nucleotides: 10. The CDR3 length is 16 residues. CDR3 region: CASSSEGLAKSDTQYF. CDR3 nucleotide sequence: TGTGCCAGCAGCTCGGAAGGACTAGCGAAGAGCGATACGCAGTATTTT.

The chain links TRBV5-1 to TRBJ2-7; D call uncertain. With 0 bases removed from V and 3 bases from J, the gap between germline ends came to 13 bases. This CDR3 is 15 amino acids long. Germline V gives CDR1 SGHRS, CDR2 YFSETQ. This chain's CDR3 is CASSLGSGSVYEQYF. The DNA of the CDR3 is TGCGCCAGCAGCTTGGGATCGGGCTCGGTCTACGAGCAGTACTTC.

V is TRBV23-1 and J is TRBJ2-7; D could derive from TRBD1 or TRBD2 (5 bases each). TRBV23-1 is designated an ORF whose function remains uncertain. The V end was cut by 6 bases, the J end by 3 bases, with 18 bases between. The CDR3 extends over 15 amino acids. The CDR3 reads CASSQDRGRYYEQYF. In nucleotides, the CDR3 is TGCGCCAGCAGCCAAGATCGGGGACGGTACTACGAGCAGTACTTC.

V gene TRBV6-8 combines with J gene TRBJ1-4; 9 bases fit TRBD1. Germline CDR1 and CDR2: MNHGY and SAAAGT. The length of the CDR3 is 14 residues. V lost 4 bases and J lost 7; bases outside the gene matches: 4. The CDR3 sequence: CASSSGTGFEKLFF. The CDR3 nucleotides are TGTGCCAGCAGTTCCGGGACAGGGTTTGAAAAACTGTTTTTT.

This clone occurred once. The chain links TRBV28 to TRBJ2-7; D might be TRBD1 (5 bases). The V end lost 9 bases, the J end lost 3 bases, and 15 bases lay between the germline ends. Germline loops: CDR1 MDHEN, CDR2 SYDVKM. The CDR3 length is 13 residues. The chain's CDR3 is CASSRTPNYEQYF. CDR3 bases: TGTGCCAGTTCGAGGACACCGAACTACGAGCAGTACTTC.

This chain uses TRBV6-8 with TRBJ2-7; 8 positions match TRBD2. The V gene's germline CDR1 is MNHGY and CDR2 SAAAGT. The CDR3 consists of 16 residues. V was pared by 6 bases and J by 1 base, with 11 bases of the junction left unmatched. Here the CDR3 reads CASSPGSGRDSYEQYF. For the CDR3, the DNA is TGTGCCAGCAGCCCCGGGTCCGGGAGGGATTCCTACGAGCAGTACTTC.

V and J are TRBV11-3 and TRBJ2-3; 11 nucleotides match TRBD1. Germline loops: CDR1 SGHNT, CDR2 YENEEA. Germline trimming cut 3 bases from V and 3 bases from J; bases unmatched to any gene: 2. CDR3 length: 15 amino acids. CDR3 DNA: TGTGCCAGCAGCTTGGGGGACAGGGGGACAGATACGCAGTATTTT. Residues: CASSLGDRGTDTQYF.

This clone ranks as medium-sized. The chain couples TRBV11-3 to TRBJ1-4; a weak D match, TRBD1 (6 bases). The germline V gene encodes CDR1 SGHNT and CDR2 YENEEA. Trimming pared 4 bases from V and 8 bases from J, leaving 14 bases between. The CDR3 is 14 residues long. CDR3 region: CASSSRGGREKLFF. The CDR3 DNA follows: TGTGCCAGCAGCTCCCGGGGGGGCAGGGAAAAACTGTTTTTT.

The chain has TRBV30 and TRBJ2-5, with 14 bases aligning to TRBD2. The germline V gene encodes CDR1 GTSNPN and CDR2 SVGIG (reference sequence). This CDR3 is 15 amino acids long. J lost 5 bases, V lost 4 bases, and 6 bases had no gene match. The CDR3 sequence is CAWNSGTSGSETQYF. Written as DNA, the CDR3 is TGTGCCTGGAATTCCGGGACTAGCGGGAGTGAGACCCAGTACTTC. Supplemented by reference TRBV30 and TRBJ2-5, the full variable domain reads SQTIHQWPATLVQPVGSPLSLECTVEGTSNPNLYWYRQAAGRGLQLLFYSVGIGQISSEVPQNLSASRPQDRQFILSSKKLLLSDSGFYLCAWNSGTSGSETQYFGPGTRLLVL.